This T cell receptor (beta chain) was captured by sequencing in a study of Ad26.COV2.S vaccination and SARS-CoV-2 variants. The wider study: Intramuscularly, Ad26.COV2.S was given either once or twice, 56 days apart.

Treatment defined: around 19 received Ad26.COV2.S at low or high dose, single or two shots; about 5 received placebo; per-sample allocation not given. Day 63 after the first injection of vaccine or placebo was the sampling time. The shot given was an Ad26 vector that makes Wuhan-strain SARS-CoV-2 spike. The method was immunoSEQ multiplex PCR; TCRdb's version includes in-frame clones alone and lacks a portion of them. The sample lists a few hundred thousand clones, roughly nine tenths occurring once. The CDR3 extends over 17 amino acids. Trimming took 4 bases from V and 1 from J; bases not matched to a gene: 4. Germline lookup yields CDR1 LGHDT and CDR2 YNNKEL (reference sequence). The table lists this clone with a count of one. Its cognate antigen is unknown. Study results and limitations: Non-spike TCR breadth was similar in vaccine and placebo recipients. Breadth and depth estimates from TCRs may understate total T cell responses.

The receptor comes from a person aged 18-60 years who received the Ad26.COV2.S COVID-19 vaccine or a placebo. The chain combines TRBV3-1 (or the pseudogene TRBV3-2) with TRBJ2-2; TRBD2 agrees at 12 bases. The sequencing here drew on peripheral blood, taken in a trial of Ad26.COV2.S vaccine versus placebo. In nucleotides, the CDR3 is TGTGCCAGCAGCCTTAGACTAGCGGGGGTGAACACCGGGGAGCTGTTTTTT. Amino acids: CASSLRLAGVNTGELFF.